What follows is one T cell receptor (beta chain) and its context. This clonotype showed up many times. Which antigen it targets is not known. No much larger clonotype is one base removed from it; base qualities were not supplied. The study was a case-control design nested within a healthcare worker cohort in London, UK, with weekly nasopharyngeal swab PCR tests and blood sampling. Between 23 and 31 March 2020, the week of the UK lockdown, healthcare workers were enrolled and then followed up weekly for as long as 16 weeks. The data are from a study of early T cells in non-severe SARS-CoV-2 infection (dated by TCRdb to the early 2020s). About the study as a whole: Because TCR sequencing relied on bulk RNA taken from unsorted whole blood, pairing of alpha and beta chains was not possible. The investigation overall reported the following: VDJdb matching was skewed toward anti-spike CD8 responses and likely underestimated virus-specific expansions, missing private and CD4 specificities.

The CDR3 has 16 amino acids, counting the end cysteine and phenylalanine. The CDR3 DNA has 48 bases and is translated from base 1. The germline V gene encodes CDR1 SGHRS and CDR2 YFSETQ. Trimming takes 0 bases from V and 2 bases from J, and the germline ends sit 14 bases apart. Library creation used 5' RACE. These reads were obtained on a NextSeq 500. In the TCR library protocol, unique molecular identifiers were attached to individual cDNA molecules to correct for PCR bias and sequencing error. Sequencing covered both TCR alpha and beta chains, and within each sample the abundances of alpha and beta sequences were tightly co-correlated. On the authors' methods: Decombinator V4 was used to annotate TCR sequences for V gene, J gene and CDR3. Expanded TCRs were defined as changing significantly between any two time points under a Poisson model with p below 0.0001. TCR abundances were normalised to the total number of TCRs sequenced per sample and were expressed as counts per million. TRAV1-2 paired with TRAJ12, TRAJ20 or TRAJ33 defined MAIT TCRs, while TRAV10 paired with TRAJ18 defined iNKT TCRs. VDJdb, accessed on 1 November 2021, was searched for TCRs annotated for CMV, EBV and SARS-CoV-2, and TCRs annotated for more than one antigen were excluded. The public sequencing data were trimmed at Q25 with fastp and processed into clonotypes with MiXCR by TCRdb, which kept only in-frame beta chains. CDR3 protein duplicates are merged, each entry listing the most common genes and DNA. These V and J calls rely on TCRdb rather than the paper's analysis. The sample records about 55,000 distinct CDR3 sequences, 14% to 15% of which are singletons. The biggest ten clones account for 8% to 10% of the sample.

The sequence came from an adult who was a healthcare worker with PCR-confirmed SARS-CoV-2 infection or an uninfected control (not recorded which). The sample in question was whole blood, obtained at baseline. The rearranged segments are TRBV5-1 and TRBJ1-1; confidence is insufficient to name the D gene. Read as DNA, the sequence is TGCGCCAGCAGCTTGGCCCTAGGGCAGACAAACACTGAAGCTTTCTTT. It codes for CASSLALGQTNTEAFF.